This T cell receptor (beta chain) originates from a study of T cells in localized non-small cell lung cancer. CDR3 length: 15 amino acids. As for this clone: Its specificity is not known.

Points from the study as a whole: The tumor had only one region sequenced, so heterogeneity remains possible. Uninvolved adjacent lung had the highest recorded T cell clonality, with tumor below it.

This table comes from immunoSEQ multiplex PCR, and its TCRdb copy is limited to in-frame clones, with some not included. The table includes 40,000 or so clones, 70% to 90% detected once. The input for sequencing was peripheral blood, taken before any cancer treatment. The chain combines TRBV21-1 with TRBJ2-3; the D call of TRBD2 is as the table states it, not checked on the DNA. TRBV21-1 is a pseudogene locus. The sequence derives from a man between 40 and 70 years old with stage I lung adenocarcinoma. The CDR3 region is CASSGSVDYPDTQYF. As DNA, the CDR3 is TGTGCCAGCAGCGGGTCCGTGGACTACCCAGATACGCAGTATTTT.